This T cell receptor (beta chain) was identified during a study of blood T cell repertoires in COVID-19. Study-level information: Researchers got acute and convalescent COVID-19 samples from the United States, Italy and Spain.

Authors' data handling: Amplified reference gene primers provided the basis for estimating nucleated cell counts. Some clones are missing from TCRdb's copy, which holds only in-frame ones; the method was immunoSEQ multiplex PCR. The V and J calls and clone size were taken over from that table, and D and trimming were inferred from the DNA. The top ten clones hold about an eighth of a sample with about 240,000 clones, 82% of them seen once. The CDR3 sequence is 17 residues long. Germline V CDR1 and CDR2: SGDLS, YYNGEE. V shed 1 base and J 7 bases; nucleotides not matched to a gene: 12. The receptor was isolated from an older woman with active or convalescent COVID-19. V and J are TRBV9 and TRBJ2-1; 9 bases fit TRBD1. The material sequenced was peripheral blood. CDR3: CASSVSSPGTGRNEQFF. Here the CDR3 DNA reads TGTGCCAGCAGCGTATCAAGTCCCGGGACAGGGCGGAATGAGCAGTTCTTC.